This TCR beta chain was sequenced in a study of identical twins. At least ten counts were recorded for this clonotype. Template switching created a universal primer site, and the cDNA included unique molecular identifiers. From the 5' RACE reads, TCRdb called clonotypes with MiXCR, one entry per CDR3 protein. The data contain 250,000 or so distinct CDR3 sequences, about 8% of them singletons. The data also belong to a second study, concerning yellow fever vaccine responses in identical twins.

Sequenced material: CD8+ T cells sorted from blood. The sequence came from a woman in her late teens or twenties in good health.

CDR3 sequence (DNA): TGCGCCAGCAGCCAGGACAGGGCCGGGGCTGAAGCTTTCTTT. This translates into CASSQDRAGAEAFF. This chain joins TRBV5-1 and TRBJ1-1; the match to TRBD1 covers 8 bases. This CDR3 is 14 amino acids long. With 4 bases clipped from V and 6 bases from J, the junction kept 8 bases outside the gene matches. The V gene's germline CDR1 is SGHRS and CDR2 YFSETQ.